Shown below are 9 T cell receptor beta chains from a single sample sequenced in a study of blood T cell repertoires in COVID-19. The method was immunoSEQ multiplex PCR; TCRdb's version includes in-frame clones alone and lacks a portion of them. The sample has some 97,000 clones; 85% are singletons. The sample was peripheral blood. Receptors originate from a man in his forties or fifties with active or convalescent COVID-19.

This chain joins TRBV6-5 and TRBJ1-5; 10 bases map to TRBD1. V was pared by 6 bases and J by 5 bases, with 4 bases of the junction left unmatched. Germline CDR1 is MNHEY and CDR2 is SVGAGI. The CDR3 extends over 14 amino acids. Here the CDR3 DNA reads TGTGCCAGCAGAGAGACAGGGGGCTATCAGCCCCAGCATTTT. It translates to CASRETGGYQPQHF.

The chain has TRBV24-1 and TRBJ2-1; 7 bases line up with TRBD1. Germline V lookup: CDR1 KGHDR, CDR2 SFDVKD. The V segment lost 0 bases and the J segment 2 bases; nucleotides outside the gene matches: 0. This CDR3 is 15 amino acids long. The CDR3 nucleotides read TGTGCCACCAGTGATTTGCAGGGGGCCTACAATGAGCAGTTCTTC. This sequence encodes CATSDLQGAYNEQFF.

The rearrangement joins TRBV25-1 to TRBJ2-5, with 7 bases aligning to TRBD1. V was clipped by 3 bases and J by 2 bases; unmatched bases: 9. The germline V gene encodes CDR1 MGHDK and CDR2 SYGVNS. The CDR3 runs to 16 residues. CDR3 sequence: CASSELQGLEQETQYF. The CDR3 DNA reads as TGTGCCAGCAGTGAGTTACAGGGGTTGGAGCAAGAGACCCAGTACTTC.

The J gene is TRBJ2-1, the V gene TRBV5-1; 11 nucleotides match TRBD2. V was pared by 4 bases and J by 6 bases, with 6 bases of the junction left unmatched. The CDR3 extends over 15 amino acids. Germline assignment: CDR1 SGHRS and CDR2 YFSETQ. The CDR3: CASSPGTSGFNEQFF. The CDR3 DNA is TGCGCCAGCAGCCCCGGGACTAGCGGTTTCAATGAGCAGTTCTTC.

V and J are TRBV7-3 and TRBJ2-2, with a weak D call TRBD1 (6 bases). The germline gives CDR1 SGHTA, CDR2 FQGTGA. The CDR3 contains 13 residues. V lost 5 bases, J lost 6 bases, and 10 bases lay in between. CDR3 amino acids: CASSKQGSGELFF. The CDR3, as DNA: TGTGCCAGCAGCAAACAGGGATCCGGGGAGCTGTTTTTT. The entire variable domain, with the rest obtained from reference TRBV7-3 and TRBJ2-2, is as follows: GAGVSQTPSNKVTEKGKYVELRCDPISGHTALYWYRQSLGQGPEFLIYFQGTGAADDSGLPNDRFFAVRPEGSVSTLKIQRTERGDSAVYLCASSKQGSGELFFGEGSRLTVL.

The V and J genes are TRBV24-1 and TRBJ2-7; 11 positions match TRBD1. This CDR3 region has 14 residues. With V trimmed by 4 bases and J by 5 bases, 3 bases remained unmatched. CDR1 and CDR2 (germline): KGHDR, SFDVKD. CDR3 region: CATSDRTGGDEQYF. The CDR3 DNA reads TGTGCCACCAGTGACCGGACAGGGGGCGACGAGCAGTACTTC.

As to this clone: Distinct nucleotide sequences in the sample also encode this CDR3. The chain uses TRBV3-1 (or the pseudogene TRBV3-2) and TRBJ2-3; D is possibly TRBD2 (5 bases). V lost 0 bases to trimming and J lost 4 bases, with 5 bases between them. CDR1 LGHDT and CDR2 YNNKEL come from the germline V gene (reference sequence). This CDR3 region has 13 residues. CDR3 coding DNA: TGTGCCAGCAGCCAAGAGGGAGCAGATACGCAGTATTTT. It codes for CASSQEGADTQYF.

In its sample, this clone was seen a few times. This chain connects TRBV7-9 to TRBJ1-1; the match to TRBD1 covers 9 bases. The CDR3 is made up of 13 amino acids. Looked up from germline, CDR1 is SEHNR and CDR2 is FQNEAQ (reference sequence). V dropped 5 bases and J dropped 10; count of bases not matched to a gene: 8. CDR3 nucleotide sequence: TGTGCCAGCAGCGCCCCGGGACAGGGTCGAGCTTTCTTT. Its translation is CASSAPGQGRAFF.

The rearrangement joins TRBV7-2 to TRBJ2-3; D not resolved. The CDR3 is 13 amino acids. Germline V gene data show CDR1 as SGHTA and CDR2 as FQGNSA. V lost 2 bases to trimming and J lost 5 bases, with 8 bases between them. This CDR3 is CASSLNARDTQYF. CDR3 coding DNA: TGTGCCAGCAGCTTAAACGCGAGAGATACGCAGTATTTT.